This TCR beta chain originates from a study of T-cell memory formation after mild COVID-19 (dated by TCRdb to about 2021). Describing the broader study: TCR sequence clusters from the two donors were largely donor specific. Longitudinal TCRalpha and TCRbeta repertoire sequencing tracked T-cell clones expanding and contracting after mild COVID-19 in two donors. The cohort was made up of two young adult volunteers, one female and one male, who were previously healthy. Results the study describes overall, beyond this receptor: From day 15 to 85, contracting clones showed balanced CD4/CD8 phenotypes, whereas a second wave of clones that expanded from day 15 to 37 leaned towards CD4+. Some responding clones were detected in pre-infection memory, suggesting pre-existing cross-reactive memory T cells joined the SARS-CoV-2 response. SARS-CoV-2 specificity was not confirmed for the second-wave clones peaking on day 37. Contracting CD4+ clones were located mainly in the CM and EM memory subsets, whereas CD8+ clones were found to be enriched in EMRA. The study covered only a couple of mild cases, and larger cohorts including severe cases with pre-infection samples were considered necessary.

The CDR3 numbers 17 residues from cysteine through phenylalanine. Of all the DNA, just the CDR3 is kept, 51 bases in frame from base 1. The CDR1 and CDR2 encoded by the germline V gene are SGHTA and FQGNSA. V and J are truncated by 5 bases and 4 bases respectively, leaving an intervening sequence of 21 bases. This clonotype was counted a few times. Its antigen target is currently unknown. The input lacks base qualities; no much larger clone sits a single base away. The listed sequencing device is Illumina NovaSeq 6000. cDNA libraries for TCRalpha and TCRbeta were prepared by 5'RACE using constant-segment primers, with sample barcodes and unique molecular identifiers added. Trizol reagent was used to extract RNA from every sample. Library amplification was performed in two PCR steps, and a second sample barcode and Illumina TruSeq adapters were introduced in the second step. The libraries were sequenced on an Illumina NovaSeq using 2 x 150 bp paired-end reads. The original pipeline was this. Demultiplexing of reads and collapsing into UMI-guided consensus sequences were performed with migec v1.2.7. Using mixcr v2.1.11, UMI consensuses were aligned to TRA and TRB V and J templates and then assembled into clonotypes. A clonotype was counted as expanded or contracted only if both edgeR and NoisET called the change significant, with noise models trained on biological replicates. For edgeR calls, a false discovery rate-adjusted p below 0.01 and a log2 fold-change threshold of 1 were applied. As an exploratory analysis of dynamics, max-normalized trajectories of the 1000 most abundant clonotypes were examined by PCA with hierarchical clustering. Separately sequenced CD4+ and CD8+ repertoires were used to assign the CD4 or CD8 phenotype of responding clones. The raw public data were reprocessed by TCRdb itself: fastp quality trimming at Q25, MiXCR clonotype calling, in-frame beta chains only. Rows are unified per CDR3 protein, each entry keeping the most common DNA and genes. TCRdb, not the authors, supplied the V and J calls. For this sample there are 450,000 to 700,000 distinct CDR3 sequences; more than 15% appear just once. Around 12% of the sample goes to the ten largest clones.

PBMCs were isolated by Ficoll-Paque density gradient centrifugation. Sample: PBMCs or a T cell subset sorted from them (not recorded which). This receptor chain uses TRBV7-2 and TRBJ1-3; the D gene is possibly TRBD1, with 6 bases matching. The source is an adult woman who had mild COVID-19 (a few samples of this study predate the infection). The sample titles of this study are shuffled in the database, so cell type and time point are left out; the donor was told from shared clones. In nucleotide form, the sequence is TGTGCCAGCAGCCCCACGAACGGGGGGCGCGTAGGAAACACCATATATTTT. Its protein is CASSPTNGGRVGNTIYF.